This paragraph reports one T cell receptor (beta chain). Its cognate antigen is unknown. The PCR had 60 Vbeta and 13 Jbeta primers. Profiled with immunoSEQ multiplex PCR; TCRdb holds only in-frame clones, not every one. The table lists about 83,000 clones, approximately 80% of them singletons. The source of the sample is a study of cytomegalovirus exposure and HLA in healthy donors. Overall study results and limits: Available immune exposure information was restricted to CMV serostatus only.

This TCR derives from a woman in her twenties or thirties in good health and CMV-seronegative. The specimen was PBMCs.

CDR3 amino acids: CASSFTISGTGGEQFF. Here the CDR3 DNA reads TGTGCCAGCAGTTTCACAATTAGCGGGACTGGGGGTGAGCAGTTCTTC. The V gene is TRBV6-6, the J gene TRBJ2-1, with 8 bases aligning to TRBD2. There are 16 residues in the CDR3. Trimming took 4 bases from V and 9 from J; bases not matched to a gene: 14. Germline values: CDR1 MNHNY, CDR2 SVGAGI (reference sequence).